This T cell receptor (beta chain) was captured by sequencing in a study of monozygotic twins with inflammatory bowel disease. Study observations and caveats: Those with IBD had lower TCRbeta diversity (inverse Simpson) than their healthy co-twins did. Repertoire similarity did not differ between concordant and discordant twins, perhaps due to limited power.

Blood, 2 to 2.5 ml, was drawn per donor. cDNA encoding TCRalpha and TCRbeta underwent two nested PCRs of approximately 17 and 9 cycles, each of which was followed by bead purification. TCRdb re-called the 5' RACE reads, yielding one record per CDR3 amino acid sequence without DNA. The sample's table shows 400,000 to 500,000 distinct CDR3 sequences. CDR3 length: 15 residues. Turning to this clonotype: Its antigen is unidentified.

The sequenced material came from blood. The rearrangement uses TRBV12-3 or TRBV12-4 and TRBJ1-4; TCRdb's D call of TRBD1 is untestable without DNA. The clonotype originates from a human donor with ulcerative colitis or Crohn's disease, or a healthy co-twin of an affected twin (not recorded which). This CDR3 is CASSQGVSANEKLFF.